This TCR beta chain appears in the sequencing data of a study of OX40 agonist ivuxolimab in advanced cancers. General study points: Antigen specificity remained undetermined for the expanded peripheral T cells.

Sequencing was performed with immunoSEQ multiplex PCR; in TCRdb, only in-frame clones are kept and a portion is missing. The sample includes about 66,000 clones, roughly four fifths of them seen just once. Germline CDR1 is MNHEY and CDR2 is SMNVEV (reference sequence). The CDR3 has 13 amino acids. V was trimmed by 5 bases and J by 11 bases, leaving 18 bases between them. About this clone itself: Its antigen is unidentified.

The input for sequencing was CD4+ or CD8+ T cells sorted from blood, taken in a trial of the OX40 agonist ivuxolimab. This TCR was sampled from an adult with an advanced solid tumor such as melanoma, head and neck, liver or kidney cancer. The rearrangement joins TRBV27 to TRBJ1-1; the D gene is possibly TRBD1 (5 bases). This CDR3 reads CASSPQGRASAFF. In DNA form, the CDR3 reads TGTGCCAGCAGTCCCCAGGGTCGAGCCTCCGCTTTCTTT.